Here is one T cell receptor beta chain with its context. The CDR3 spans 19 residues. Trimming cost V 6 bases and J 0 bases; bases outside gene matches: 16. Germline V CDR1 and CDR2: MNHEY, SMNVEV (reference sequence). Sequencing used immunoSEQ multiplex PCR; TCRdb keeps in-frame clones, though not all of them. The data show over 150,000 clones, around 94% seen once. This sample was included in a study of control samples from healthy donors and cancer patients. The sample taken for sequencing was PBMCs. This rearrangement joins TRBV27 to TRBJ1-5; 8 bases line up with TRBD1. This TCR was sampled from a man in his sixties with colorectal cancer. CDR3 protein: CASRPPSAGGLDSNQPQHF. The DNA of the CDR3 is TGTGCCAGCAGACCCCCGTCGGCAGGGGGCTTAGATAGCAATCAGCCCCAGCATTTT.